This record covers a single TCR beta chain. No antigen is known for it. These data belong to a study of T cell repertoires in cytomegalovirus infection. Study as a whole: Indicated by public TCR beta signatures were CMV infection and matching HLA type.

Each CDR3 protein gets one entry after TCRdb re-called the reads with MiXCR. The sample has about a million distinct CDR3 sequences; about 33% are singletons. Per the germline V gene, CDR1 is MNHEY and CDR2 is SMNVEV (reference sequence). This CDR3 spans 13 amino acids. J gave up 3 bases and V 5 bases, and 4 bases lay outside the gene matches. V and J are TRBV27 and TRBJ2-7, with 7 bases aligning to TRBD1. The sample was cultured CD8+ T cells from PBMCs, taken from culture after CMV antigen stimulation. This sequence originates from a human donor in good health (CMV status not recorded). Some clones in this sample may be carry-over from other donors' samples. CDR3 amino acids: CASSGTANYEQYF. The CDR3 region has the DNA TGTGCCAGCAGTGGGACAGCTAACTACGAGCAGTACTTC.